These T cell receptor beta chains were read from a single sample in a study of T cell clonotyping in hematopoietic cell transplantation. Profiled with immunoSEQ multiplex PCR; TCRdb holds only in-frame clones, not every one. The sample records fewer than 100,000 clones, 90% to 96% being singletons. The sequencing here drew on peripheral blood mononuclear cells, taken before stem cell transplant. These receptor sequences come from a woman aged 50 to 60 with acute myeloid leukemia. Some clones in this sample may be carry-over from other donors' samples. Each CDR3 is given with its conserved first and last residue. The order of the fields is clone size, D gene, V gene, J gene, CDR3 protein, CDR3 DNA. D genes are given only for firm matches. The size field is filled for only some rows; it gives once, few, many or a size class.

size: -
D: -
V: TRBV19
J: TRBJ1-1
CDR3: CASSMNGPMNTEAFF
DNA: TGTGCCAGTAGTATGAACGGGCCGATGAACACTGAAGCTTTCTTT

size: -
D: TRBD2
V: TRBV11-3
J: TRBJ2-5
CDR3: CASSLGLAGRETQYF
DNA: TGTGCCAGCAGCTTAGGGCTAGCGGGAAGAGAGACCCAGTACTTC

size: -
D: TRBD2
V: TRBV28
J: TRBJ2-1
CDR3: CASKFPGLAGGYEQFF
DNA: TGTGCCAGCAAATTTCCTGGACTAGCGGGGGGCTATGAGCAGTTCTTC

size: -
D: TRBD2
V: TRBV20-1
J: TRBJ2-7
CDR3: CSARGAYEQYF
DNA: TGCAGTGCACGGGGGGCCTACGAGCAGTACTTC

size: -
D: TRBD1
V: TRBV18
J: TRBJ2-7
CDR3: CASSPGQGISYEQYF
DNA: TGTGCCAGCTCACCGGGACAGGGGATCTCCTACGAGCAGTACTTC

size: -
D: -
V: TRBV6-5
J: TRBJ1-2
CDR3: CASTETATKYGYTF
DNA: TGTGCCAGCACCGAGACCGCCACTAAGTATGGCTACACCTTC

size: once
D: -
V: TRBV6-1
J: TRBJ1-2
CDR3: CASTLTEYTNYGYTF
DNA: TGTGCCAGCACGCTCACGGAATATACGAACTATGGCTACACCTTC

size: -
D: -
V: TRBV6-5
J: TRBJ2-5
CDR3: CASSYLETQYF
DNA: TGTGCCAGCAGTTACTTAGAGACCCAGTACTTC

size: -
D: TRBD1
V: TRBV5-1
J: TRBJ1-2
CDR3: CASSGQGEGNYGYTF
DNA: TGCGCCAGCAGCGGGCAGGGGGAAGGGAACTATGGCTACACCTTC

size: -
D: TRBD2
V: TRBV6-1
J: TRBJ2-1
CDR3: CASSELVAGDEQFF
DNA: TGTGCCAGCAGTGAATTGGTAGCGGGAGATGAGCAGTTCTTC

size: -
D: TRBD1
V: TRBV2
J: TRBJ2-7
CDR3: CASTRDRGIHEQYF
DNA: TGTGCCAGCACCCGGGACAGGGGTATACACGAGCAGTACTTC

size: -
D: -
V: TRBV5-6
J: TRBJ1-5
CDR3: CASSIINRSNQPQHF
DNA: TGTGCCAGCAGCATCATAAACAGAAGCAATCAGCCCCAGCATTTT

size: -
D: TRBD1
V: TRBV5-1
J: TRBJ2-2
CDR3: CASSSTRTGARGTGELFF
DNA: TGCGCCAGCAGCTCAACCCGGACAGGCGCGAGGGGCACCGGGGAGCTGTTTTTT

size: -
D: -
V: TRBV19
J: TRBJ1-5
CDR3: CARRQVLSNQPQHF
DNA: TGTGCCAGAAGACAGGTTCTTAGCAATCAGCCCCAGCATTTT

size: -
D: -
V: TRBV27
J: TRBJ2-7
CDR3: CASSLFAGAREQYF
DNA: TGTGCCAGCAGTTTATTTGCTGGGGCTCGGGAGCAGTACTTC

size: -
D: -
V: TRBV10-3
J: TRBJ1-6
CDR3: CAISELEGDSPLHF
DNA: TGTGCCATCAGTGAGTTGGAGGGGGATTCACCCCTCCACTTT

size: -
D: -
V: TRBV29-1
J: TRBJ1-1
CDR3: CSARPGSAEAFF
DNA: TGCAGCGCCCGCCCGGGTAGCGCTGAAGCTTTCTTT

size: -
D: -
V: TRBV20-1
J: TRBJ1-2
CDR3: CSARDPGGYTF
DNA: TGCAGTGCTCGGGACCCGGGGGGCTACACCTTC

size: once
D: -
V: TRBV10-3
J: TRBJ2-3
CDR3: CAISESPSSTDTQYF
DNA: TGTGCCATCAGTGAGTCGCCTAGCTCCACAGATACGCAGTATTTT

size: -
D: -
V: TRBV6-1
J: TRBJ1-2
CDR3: CAIETGLSNYGYTF
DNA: TGTGCCATCGAAACAGGGTTGTCTAACTATGGCTACACCTTC

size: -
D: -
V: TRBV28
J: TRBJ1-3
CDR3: CASSFGGRELSSGNTIYF
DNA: TGTGCCAGCAGTTTTGGAGGCAGGGAGCTTAGCTCTGGAAACACCATATATTTT

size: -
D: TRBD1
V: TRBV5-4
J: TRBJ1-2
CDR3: CASSFPGQVYGYTF
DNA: TGTGCCAGCAGCTTTCCGGGACAGGTCTATGGCTACACCTTC

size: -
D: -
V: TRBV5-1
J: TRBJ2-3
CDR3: CASSLAASTQYF
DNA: TGCGCCAGCAGCTTGGCAGCTTCAACGCAGTATTTT

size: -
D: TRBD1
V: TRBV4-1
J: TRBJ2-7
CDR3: CASSQVRGTFYEQYF
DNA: TGCGCCAGCAGCCAAGTCAGGGGGACCTTCTACGAGCAGTACTTC

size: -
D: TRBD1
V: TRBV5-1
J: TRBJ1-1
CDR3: CASSYSTGVRATEAFF
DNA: TGCGCCAGCAGCTACTCTACAGGGGTAAGGGCCACTGAAGCTTTCTTT

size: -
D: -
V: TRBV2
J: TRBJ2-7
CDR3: CASSEHYEQYF
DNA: TGTGCCAGCAGTGAGCACTACGAGCAGTACTTC